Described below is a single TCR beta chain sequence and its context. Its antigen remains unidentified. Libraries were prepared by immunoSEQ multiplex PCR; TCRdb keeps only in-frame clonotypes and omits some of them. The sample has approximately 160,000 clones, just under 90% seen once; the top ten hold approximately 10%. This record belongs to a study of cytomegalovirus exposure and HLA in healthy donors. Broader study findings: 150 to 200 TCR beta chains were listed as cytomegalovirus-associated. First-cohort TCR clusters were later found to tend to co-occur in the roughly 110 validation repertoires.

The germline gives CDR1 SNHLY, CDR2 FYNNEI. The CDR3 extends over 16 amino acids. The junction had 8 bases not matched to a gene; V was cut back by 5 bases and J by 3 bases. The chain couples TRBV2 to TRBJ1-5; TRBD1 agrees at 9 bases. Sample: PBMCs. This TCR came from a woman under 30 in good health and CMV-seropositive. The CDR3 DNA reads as TGTGCCAGCAGTATGCGGGACAGGGTCTTCAATCAGCCCCAGCATTTT. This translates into CASSMRDRVFNQPQHF. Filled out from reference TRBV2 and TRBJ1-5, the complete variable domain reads EPEVTQTPSHQVTQMGQEVILRCVPISNHLYFYWYRQILGQKVEFLVSFYNNEISEKSEIFDDQFSVERPDGSNFTLKIRSTKLEDSAMYFCASSMRDRVFNQPQHFGDGTRLSIL.